The 7 T cell receptor beta chains listed next were all sequenced from one sample in a study of cytomegalovirus exposure and HLA in healthy donors. PCR primers comprised 60 Vbeta and 13 Jbeta primers. Clones were sequenced by immunoSEQ multiplex PCR, and TCRdb holds only the in-frame ones, with some missing. The sample records 150,000 to 200,000 clones, about 80% being singletons. Sample: PBMCs. These receptors were obtained from a woman aged 30 to 39 in good health and CMV-seropositive.

The V and J genes are TRBV30 and TRBJ2-3; 13 bases line up with TRBD2. The CDR3 is 17 amino acids. The germline V gene has CDR1 GTSNPN and CDR2 SVGIG (reference sequence). V shed 0 bases and J 6 bases; nucleotides not matched to a gene: 9. CDR3 DNA sequence: TGTGCCTGGAGTGTTCCTATACTAGCGGGAGGGCCGGATACGCAGTATTTT. Translation gives CAWSVPILAGGPDTQYF.

This clone was seen more than once but under ten times. V usage is TRBV7-8 and J usage is TRBJ1-4; no clear D gene. Per the germline V gene, CDR1 is SGHVS and CDR2 is FQNEAQ. This CDR3 has 14 residues. Trimming removed 0 bases from V and 8 bases from J, with 10 bases in between. CDR3 loop: CASSLALVQEKLFF. DNA for the CDR3: TGTGCCAGCAGCTTAGCGCTGGTCCAGGAAAAACTGTTTTTT.

V and J are TRBV9 and TRBJ2-2; perhaps TRBD2 as D (6 bases). Trimming took off 0 bases at V and 7 bases at J, with 10 bases between the two ends. CDR3 length: 14 amino acids. Germline V lookup: CDR1 SGDLS, CDR2 YYNGEE. The CDR3 region has the DNA TGTGCCAGCAGCGTAGCGGGAGCTAGCGGGGAGCTGTTTTTT. Translated: CASSVAGASGELFF.

The chain recombines TRBV5-1 with TRBJ1-2; 9 positions agree with TRBD1. The germline V gene encodes CDR1 SGHRS and CDR2 YFSETQ. The CDR3 runs 18 residues. The trim removed 2 bases at V and 0 bases at J, leaving 11 bases unmatched. The CDR3: CASSFGTGFVTTNYGYTF. The CDR3 nucleotides read TGCGCCAGCAGCTTTGGGACAGGGTTTGTGACAACTAACTATGGCTACACCTTC. Full variable domain (rest looked up from reference TRBV5-1 and TRBJ1-2): KAGVTQTPRYLIKTRGQQVTLSCSPISGHRSVSWYQQTPGQGLQFLFEYFSETQRNKGNFPGRFSGRQFSNSRSEMNVSTLELGDSALYLCASSFGTGFVTTNYGYTFGSGTRLTVV.

The chain uses TRBV19 and TRBJ2-6; maybe TRBD2 (6 bases). Germline V gives CDR1 LNHDA, CDR2 SQIVND (reference sequence). The CDR3 sequence is 14 residues long. Trimming removed 6 bases at V and 3 bases at J, with 9 bases between. In DNA, the CDR3 is TGTGCCAGTAGCGGGACTGGTGGGGCCAACGTCCTGACTTTC. Translating it yields CASSGTGGANVLTF.

V gene TRBV5-1 combines with J gene TRBJ1-4; D call uncertain. The germline CDR1 and CDR2 sequences are SGHRS and YFSETQ. The ends were cut back, 3 bases at V and 0 bases at J, with 12 bases in the middle. The CDR3 length is 16 residues. CDR3 in DNA: TGCGCCAGCAGCTCCCGTGTACTTGCAACTAATGAAAAACTGTTTTTT. Translation gives CASSSRVLATNEKLFF.

The rearrangement links TRBV7-2 to TRBJ2-1; TRBD2 matches at 9 bases. V shed 6 bases, J shed 1 base, and the junction held 7 bases outside the gene matches. The CDR3 consists of 16 residues. CDR1 SGHTA and CDR2 FQGNSA come from the germline V gene. The CDR3 sequence is CASSYSLAGSYNEQFF. The CDR3 DNA follows: TGTGCCAGCAGTTATTCCCTAGCGGGGTCCTACAATGAGCAGTTCTTC.